This T cell receptor beta chain was observed in a study of blood T cell repertoires in COVID-19. Across the study: Italy, Spain and the United States were the sources of the convalescent and acute COVID-19 samples. T cells, B-cell-depleted T cells, or PBMCs supplied cDNA or gDNA.

Under the authors' procedure: Reference gene primers were amplified, and this amplification served to estimate nucleated cell counts. The assay was immunoSEQ multiplex PCR, and TCRdb's table has in-frame clones only and misses some. The DNA was the basis for D and trimming; V, J and clone size are from that table. The top ten clones hold over 10% of a sample with 60,000 to 80,000 clones, 65% to 85% of them seen once. Germline assignment: CDR1 LNHNV and CDR2 YYDKDF (reference sequence). The V gene lost 5 bases and the J gene lost 1 base, with 11 bases spanning the gap. The CDR3 is made up of 14 amino acids. Seattle-derived patients entered the study during active infection and were followed longitudinally.

The sample was peripheral blood. The J gene is TRBJ1-1, the V gene TRBV15, with no clear D. The receptor's source is a man aged 50 or older with COVID-19, enrolled during active disease. Written as DNA, the CDR3 is TGTGCCACCAGCCGTGCACAGAGGAACACTGAAGCTTTCTTT. This translates into CATSRAQRNTEAFF.